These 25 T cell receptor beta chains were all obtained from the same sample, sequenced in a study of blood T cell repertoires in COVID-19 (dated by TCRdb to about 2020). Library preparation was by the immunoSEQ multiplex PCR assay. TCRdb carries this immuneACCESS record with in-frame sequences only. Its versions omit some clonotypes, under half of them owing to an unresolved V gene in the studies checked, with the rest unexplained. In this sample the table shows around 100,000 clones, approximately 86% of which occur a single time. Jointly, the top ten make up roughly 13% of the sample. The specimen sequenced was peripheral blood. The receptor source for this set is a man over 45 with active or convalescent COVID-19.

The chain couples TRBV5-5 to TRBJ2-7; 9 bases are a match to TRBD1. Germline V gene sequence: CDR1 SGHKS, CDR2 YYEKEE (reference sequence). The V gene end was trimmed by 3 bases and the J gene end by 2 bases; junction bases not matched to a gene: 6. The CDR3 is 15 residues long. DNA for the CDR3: TGTGCCAGCAGCTCGGCGACAGGGGGGCCCTACGAGCAGTACTTC. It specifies CASSSATGGPYEQYF.

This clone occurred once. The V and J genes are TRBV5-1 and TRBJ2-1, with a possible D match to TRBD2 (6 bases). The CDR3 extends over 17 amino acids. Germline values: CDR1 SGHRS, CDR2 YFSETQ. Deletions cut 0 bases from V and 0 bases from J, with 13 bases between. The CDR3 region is CASSLEDYSSSYNEQFF. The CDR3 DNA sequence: TGCGCCAGCAGCTTGGAGGACTACTCGAGCTCCTACAATGAGCAGTTCTTC.

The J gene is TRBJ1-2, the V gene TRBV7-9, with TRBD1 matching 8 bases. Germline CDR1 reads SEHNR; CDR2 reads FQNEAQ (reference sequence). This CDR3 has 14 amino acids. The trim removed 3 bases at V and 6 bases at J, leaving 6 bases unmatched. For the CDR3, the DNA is TGTGCCAGCAGCTTTCCAGGGGGCTGGGATGGCTACACCTTC. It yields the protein CASSFPGGWDGYTF.

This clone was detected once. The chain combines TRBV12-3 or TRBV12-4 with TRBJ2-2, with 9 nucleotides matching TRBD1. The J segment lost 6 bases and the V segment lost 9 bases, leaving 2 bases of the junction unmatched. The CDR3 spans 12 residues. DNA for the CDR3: TGTGCCAGTAGACAGGGGGCCGGGGAGCTGTTTTTT. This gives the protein CASRQGAGELFF.

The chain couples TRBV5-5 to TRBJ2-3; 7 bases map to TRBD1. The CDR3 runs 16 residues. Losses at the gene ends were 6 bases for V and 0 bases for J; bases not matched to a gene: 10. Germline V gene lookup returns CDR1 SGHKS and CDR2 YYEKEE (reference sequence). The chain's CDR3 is CASTNPGQTSTDTQYF. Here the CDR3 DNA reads TGTGCCAGCACCAACCCGGGACAGACTAGCACAGATACGCAGTATTTT. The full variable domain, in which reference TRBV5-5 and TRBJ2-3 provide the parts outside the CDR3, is DAGVTQSPTHLIKTRGQQVTLRCSPISGHKSVSWYQQVLGQGPQFIFQYYEKEERGRGNFPDRFSARQFPNYSSELNVNALLLGDSALYLCASTNPGQTSTDTQYFGPGTRLTVL.

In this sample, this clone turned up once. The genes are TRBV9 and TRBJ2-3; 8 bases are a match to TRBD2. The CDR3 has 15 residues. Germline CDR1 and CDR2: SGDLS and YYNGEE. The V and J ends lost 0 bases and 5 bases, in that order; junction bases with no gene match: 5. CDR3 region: CASSVEAGEGDTQYF. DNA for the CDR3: TGTGCCAGCAGCGTAGAAGCGGGAGAAGGAGATACGCAGTATTTT.

The CDR3 region is CASSSGTGNQPQHF. CDR3 coding DNA: TGCGCCAGCAGCTCGGGAACGGGCAATCAGCCCCAGCATTTT. V gene TRBV5-1 combines with J gene TRBJ1-5, with D uncertain. The length of the CDR3 is 14 residues. The V end lost 3 bases, the J end lost 2 bases, and 9 bases lay between the germline ends. Germline lookup yields CDR1 SGHRS and CDR2 YFSETQ.

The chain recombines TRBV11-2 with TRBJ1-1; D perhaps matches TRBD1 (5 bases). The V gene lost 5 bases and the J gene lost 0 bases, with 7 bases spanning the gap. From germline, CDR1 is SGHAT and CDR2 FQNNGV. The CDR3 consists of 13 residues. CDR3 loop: CASSPGLNTEAFF. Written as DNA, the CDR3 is TGTGCCAGCAGCCCAGGGCTGAACACTGAAGCTTTCTTT.

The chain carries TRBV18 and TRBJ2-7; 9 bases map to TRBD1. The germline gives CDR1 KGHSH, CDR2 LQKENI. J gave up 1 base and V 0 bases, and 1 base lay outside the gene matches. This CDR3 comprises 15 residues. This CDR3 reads CASSPPGQGSYEQYF. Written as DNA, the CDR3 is TGTGCCAGCTCACCACCGGGACAGGGTTCCTACGAGCAGTACTTC.

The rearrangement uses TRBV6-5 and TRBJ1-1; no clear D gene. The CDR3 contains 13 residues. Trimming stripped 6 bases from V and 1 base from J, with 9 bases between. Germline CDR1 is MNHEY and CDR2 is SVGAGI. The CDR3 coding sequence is TGTGCCAGCAGCTATCTTAAGAACACTGAAGCTTTCTTT. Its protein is CASSYLKNTEAFF.

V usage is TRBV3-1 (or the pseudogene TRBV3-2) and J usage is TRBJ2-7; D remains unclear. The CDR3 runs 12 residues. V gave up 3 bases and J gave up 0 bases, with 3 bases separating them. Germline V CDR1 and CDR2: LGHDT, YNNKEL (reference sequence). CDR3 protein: CASSHFSYEQYF. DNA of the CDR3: TGTGCCAGCAGCCACTTCTCCTACGAGCAGTACTTC.

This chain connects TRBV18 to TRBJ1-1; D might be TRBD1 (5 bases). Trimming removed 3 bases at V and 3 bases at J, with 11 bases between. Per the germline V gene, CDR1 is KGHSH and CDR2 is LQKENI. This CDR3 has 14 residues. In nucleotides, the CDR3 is TGTGCCAGCTCACCCACCAGGGAGGACACTGAAGCTTTCTTT. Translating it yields CASSPTREDTEAFF. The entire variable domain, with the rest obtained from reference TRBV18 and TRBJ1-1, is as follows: NAGVMQNPRHLVRRRGQEARLRCSPMKGHSHVYWYRQLPEEGLKFMVYLQKENIIDESGMPKERFSAEFPKEGPSILRIQQVVRGDSAAYFCASSPTREDTEAFFGQGTRLTVV.

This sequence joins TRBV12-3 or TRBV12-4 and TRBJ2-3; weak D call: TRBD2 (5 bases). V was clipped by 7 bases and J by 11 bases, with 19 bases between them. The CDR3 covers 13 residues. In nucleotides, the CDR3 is TGTGCCAGCACCTCGGGAAGCACAGATGGGCAGTATTTT. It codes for CASTSGSTDGQYF.

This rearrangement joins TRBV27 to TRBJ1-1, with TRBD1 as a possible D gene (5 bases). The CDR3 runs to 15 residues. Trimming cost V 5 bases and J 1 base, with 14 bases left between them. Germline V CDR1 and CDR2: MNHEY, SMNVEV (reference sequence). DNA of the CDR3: TGTGCCAGCAGTCCCCGTGGGGGGTCGAACACTGAAGCTTTCTTT. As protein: CASSPRGGSNTEAFF.

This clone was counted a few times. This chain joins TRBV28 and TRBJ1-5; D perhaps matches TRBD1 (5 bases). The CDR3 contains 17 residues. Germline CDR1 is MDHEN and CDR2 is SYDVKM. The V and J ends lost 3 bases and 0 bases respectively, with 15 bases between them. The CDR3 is CASSLLTEINSNQPQHF. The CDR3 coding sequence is TGTGCCAGCAGTTTGTTGACAGAAATAAATAGCAATCAGCCCCAGCATTTT.

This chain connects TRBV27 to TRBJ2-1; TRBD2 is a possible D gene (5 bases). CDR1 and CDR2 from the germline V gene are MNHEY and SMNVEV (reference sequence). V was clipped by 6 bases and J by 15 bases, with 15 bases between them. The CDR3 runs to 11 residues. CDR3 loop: CASRYRGSSFF. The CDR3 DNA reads TGTGCCAGCAGGTATCGAGGGAGCTCGTTCTTC.

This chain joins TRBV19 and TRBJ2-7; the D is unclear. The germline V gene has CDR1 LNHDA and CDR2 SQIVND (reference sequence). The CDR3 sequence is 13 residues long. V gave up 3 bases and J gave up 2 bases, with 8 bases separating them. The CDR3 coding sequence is TGTGCCAGTAGTATTGACCGGGCCTACGAGCAGTACTTC. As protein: CASSIDRAYEQYF.

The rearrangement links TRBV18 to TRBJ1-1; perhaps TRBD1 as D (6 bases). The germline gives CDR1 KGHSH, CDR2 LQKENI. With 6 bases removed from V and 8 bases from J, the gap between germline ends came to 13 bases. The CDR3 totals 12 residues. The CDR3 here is CASSRGPVEAFF. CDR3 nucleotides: TGTGCCAGCTCCAGGGGCCCTGTGGAAGCTTTCTTT.

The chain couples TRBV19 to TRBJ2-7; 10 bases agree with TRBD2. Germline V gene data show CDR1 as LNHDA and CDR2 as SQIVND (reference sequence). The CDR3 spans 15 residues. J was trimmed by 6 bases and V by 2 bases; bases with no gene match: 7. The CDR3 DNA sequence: TGTGCCAGTAGTATAATACTAGCGGGAAATGGCGAGCAGTACTTC. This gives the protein CASSIILAGNGEQYF. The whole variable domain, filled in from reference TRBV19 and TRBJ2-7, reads DGGITQSPKYLFRKEGQNVTLSCEQNLNHDAMYWYRQDPGQGLRLIYYSQIVNDFQKGDIAEGYSVSREKKESFPLTVTSAQKNPTAFYLCASSIILAGNGEQYFGPGTRLTVT.

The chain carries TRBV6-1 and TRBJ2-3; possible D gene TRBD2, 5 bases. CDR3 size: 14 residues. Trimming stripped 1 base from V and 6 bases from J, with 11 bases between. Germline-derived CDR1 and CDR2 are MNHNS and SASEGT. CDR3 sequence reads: CASSEDGSMDTQYF. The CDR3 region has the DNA TGTGCCAGCAGTGAAGATGGGAGCATGGATACGCAGTATTTT.

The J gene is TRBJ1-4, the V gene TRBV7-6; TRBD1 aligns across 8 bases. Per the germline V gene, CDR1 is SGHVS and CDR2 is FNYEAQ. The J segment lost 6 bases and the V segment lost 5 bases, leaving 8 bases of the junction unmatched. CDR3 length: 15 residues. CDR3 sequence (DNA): TGTGCCAGCAGCGCAGGACAGGGCGGGGATGAAAAACTGTTTTTT. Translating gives CASSAGQGGDEKLFF.

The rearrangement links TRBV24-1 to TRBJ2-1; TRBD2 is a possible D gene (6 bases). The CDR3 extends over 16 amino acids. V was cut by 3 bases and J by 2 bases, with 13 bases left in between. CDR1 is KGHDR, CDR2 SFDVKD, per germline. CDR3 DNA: TGTGCCACCAGTGATCCATCTAGCGATGCCTACAATGAGCAGTTCTTC. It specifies CATSDPSSDAYNEQFF.

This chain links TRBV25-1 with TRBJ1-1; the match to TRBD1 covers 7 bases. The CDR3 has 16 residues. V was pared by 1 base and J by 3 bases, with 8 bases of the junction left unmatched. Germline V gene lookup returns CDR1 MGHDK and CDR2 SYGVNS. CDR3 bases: TGTGCCAGCAGTGAATTTAGAGGGGGCGCCGACACTGAAGCTTTCTTT. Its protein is CASSEFRGGADTEAFF.

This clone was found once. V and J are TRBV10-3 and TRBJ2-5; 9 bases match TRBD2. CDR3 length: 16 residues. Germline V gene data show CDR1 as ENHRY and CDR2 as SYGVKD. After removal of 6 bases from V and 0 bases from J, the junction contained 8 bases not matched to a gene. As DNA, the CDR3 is TGTGCCATCAGCCCGCGGAGACTAGCGGACCAAGAGACCCAGTACTTC. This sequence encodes CAISPRRLADQETQYF.

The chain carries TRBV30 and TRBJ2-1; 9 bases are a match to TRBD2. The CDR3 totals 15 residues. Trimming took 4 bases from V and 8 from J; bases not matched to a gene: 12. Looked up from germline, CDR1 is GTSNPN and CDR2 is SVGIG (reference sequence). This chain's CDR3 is CAWTFGAGGQDEQFF. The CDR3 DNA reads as TGTGCCTGGACCTTCGGGGCGGGAGGGCAGGATGAGCAGTTCTTC.